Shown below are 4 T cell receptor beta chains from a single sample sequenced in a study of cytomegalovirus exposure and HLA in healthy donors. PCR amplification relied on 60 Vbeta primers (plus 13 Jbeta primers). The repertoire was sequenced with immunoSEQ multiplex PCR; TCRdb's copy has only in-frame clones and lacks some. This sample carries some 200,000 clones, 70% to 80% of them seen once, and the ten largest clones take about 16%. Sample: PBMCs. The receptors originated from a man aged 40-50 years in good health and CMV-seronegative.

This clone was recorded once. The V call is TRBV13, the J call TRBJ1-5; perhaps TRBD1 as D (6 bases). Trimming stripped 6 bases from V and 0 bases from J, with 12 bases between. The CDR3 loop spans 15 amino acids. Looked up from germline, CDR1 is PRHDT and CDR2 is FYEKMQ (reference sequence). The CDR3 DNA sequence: TGTGCCAGCAGTCAGAACAGGGTTAGCAATCAGCCCCAGCATTTT. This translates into CASSQNRVSNQPQHF.

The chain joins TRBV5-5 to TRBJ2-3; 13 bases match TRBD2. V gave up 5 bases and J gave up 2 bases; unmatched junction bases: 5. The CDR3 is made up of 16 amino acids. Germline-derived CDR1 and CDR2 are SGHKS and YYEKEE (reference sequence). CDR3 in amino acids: CASSQGLAGNTDTQYF. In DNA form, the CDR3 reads TGTGCCAGCAGTCAGGGACTAGCGGGGAACACAGATACGCAGTATTTT.

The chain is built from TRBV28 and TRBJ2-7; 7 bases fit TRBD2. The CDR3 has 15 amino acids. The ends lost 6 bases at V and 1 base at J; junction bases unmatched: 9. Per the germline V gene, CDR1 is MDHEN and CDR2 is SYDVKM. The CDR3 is CASRGSGSISYEQYF. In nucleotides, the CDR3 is TGTGCCAGCAGGGGTAGCGGGTCGATATCCTACGAGCAGTACTTC.

In nucleotides, the CDR3 is TGCGCCACGGGACAGTCCTACGAGCAGTACTTC. As protein: CATGQSYEQYF. The chain joins TRBV10-1 to TRBJ2-7; 7 nucleotides match TRBD1. The V gene end was trimmed by 10 bases and the J gene end by 1 base; junction bases not matched to a gene: 1. CDR1 WNHNN and CDR2 SYGVQD come from the germline V gene (reference sequence). The CDR3 is 11 amino acids.